These 28 T cell receptor beta chains share one sample of origin, sequenced in a study of CD8+ T cells in alopecia areata. Sequencing relied on a cDNA template that was reverse transcribed from extracted RNA. Using immunoSEQ multiplex PCR, the repertoire was profiled, and TCRdb retains in-frame clones only, with some absent. The profile shows over 200,000 clones, around 62% of them singletons. The sequenced sample was CD4+ T cells sorted from blood, obtained at week 0. These receptors were obtained from a human donor with alopecia areata.

A few counts support this clone. V gene TRBV5-1 combines with J gene TRBJ2-7; D is possibly TRBD2 (5 bases). Looked up from germline, CDR1 is SGHRS and CDR2 is YFSETQ. The CDR3 contains 15 residues. Deletions cut 6 bases from V and 6 bases from J, with 22 bases between. The CDR3 here is CASTNRSGYPIEQYF. The CDR3 nucleotides read TGCGCCAGCACCAACCGGTCGGGGTACCCTATCGAGCAGTACTTC.

This clone was counted only a few times. CDR3 residues: CASSFPGTGLYEQYF. CDR3 sequence (DNA): TGTGCCAGCAGCTTCCCCGGGACAGGGCTCTACGAGCAGTACTTC. J is TRBJ2-7 and V is TRBV11-2, with TRBD1 matching 9 bases. Trimming removed 3 bases from V and 3 bases from J; junction bases left unmatched: 6. CDR3 length equals 15 residues. The germline CDR1 and CDR2 sequences are SGHAT and FQNNGV.

The V gene is TRBV30, the J gene TRBJ2-3, with D unclear. V shed 0 bases and J shed 5 bases, with 12 bases lying between them. Germline V gene sequence: CDR1 GTSNPN, CDR2 SVGIG (reference sequence). The CDR3 consists of 14 residues. The CDR3 nucleotides read TGTGCCTGGAGTGTAATTCTCCCTGGAGATACGCAGTATTTT. This gives the protein CAWSVILPGDTQYF.

The rearrangement joins TRBV6-5 to TRBJ1-1; D is unresolved. Germline V lookup: CDR1 MNHEY, CDR2 SVGAGI. V dropped 5 bases and J dropped 9 bases, with 13 bases sitting between them. The CDR3 extends over 12 amino acids. This CDR3 is CASSPDGPKAFF. The CDR3 coding sequence is TGTGCCAGCAGTCCAGACGGACCCAAAGCTTTCTTT.

Comments on this clone: The sample contains more than one DNA sequence encoding this CDR3. The chain recombines TRBV29-1 with TRBJ1-5; D is undetermined. The CDR3 totals 14 residues. Germline lookup yields CDR1 SQVTM and CDR2 ANQGSEA. The V end lost 5 bases, the J end lost 0 bases, and 11 bases lay between the germline ends. CDR3 residues: CSVRTGVSNQPQHF. The CDR3 coding sequence is TGCAGCGTTCGGACGGGCGTTAGCAATCAGCCCCAGCATTTT. Complete variable domain (other parts from reference TRBV29-1 and TRBJ1-5): SAVISQKPSRDICQRGTSLTIQCQVDSQVTMMFWYRQQPGQSLTLIATANQGSEATYESGFVIDKFPISRPNLTFSTLTVSNMSPEDSSIYLCSVRTGVSNQPQHFGDGTRLSIL.

The V and J genes are TRBV21-1 and TRBJ2-5; the table calls TRBD2, which could not be checked here. TRBV21-1 is noted as a pseudogene. The CDR3 is made up of 13 amino acids. CDR3 region: CASSLPLQETQYF. The DNA of the CDR3 is TGTGCCAGCAGCCTTCCTTTACAAGAGACCCAGTACTTC.

This clone was seen more than once but under ten times. The chain couples TRBV2 to TRBJ1-5; D not resolved. Germline-derived CDR1 and CDR2 are SNHLY and FYNNEI. Trimming pared 0 bases from V and 2 bases from J, leaving 8 bases between. This CDR3 is built from 15 residues. CDR3 sequence reads: CASSEALRGNQPQHF. The CDR3 DNA reads TGTGCCAGCAGTGAAGCGCTAAGGGGCAATCAGCCCCAGCATTTT.

The rearrangement uses TRBV6-5 and TRBJ2-1; 7 positions agree with TRBD1. This CDR3 spans 16 amino acids. Looked up from germline, CDR1 is MNHEY and CDR2 is SVGAGI. The junction had 4 bases not matched to a gene; V was cut back by 0 bases and J by 2 bases. This chain's CDR3 is CASSYSNRGAYNEQFF. The CDR3 DNA is TGTGCCAGCAGTTACTCGAACAGGGGAGCCTACAATGAGCAGTTCTTC.

This clone was seen a handful of times. The gene calls are TRBV7-9 and TRBJ2-7, with D possibly matching TRBD1 (6 bases). This CDR3 has 14 amino acids. The V end lost 2 bases, the J end lost 4 bases, and 12 bases lay between the germline ends. Germline loops: CDR1 SEHNR, CDR2 FQNEAQ (reference sequence). The CDR3 nucleotides read TGTGCCAGCAGCTTAACCGGGACAACGTACGAGCAGTACTTC. Translating gives CASSLTGTTYEQYF.

The CDR3 DNA follows: TGCGCCAGCAGTGTGATTGGTGACACAGATACGCAGTATTTT. Translating gives CASSVIGDTDTQYF. The chain employs TRBV5-1 and TRBJ2-3; D unclear. Between the trimmed V and J ends, which lost 5 bases and 2 bases, there was a span of 12 bases. This CDR3 region has 14 residues. Germline assignment: CDR1 SGHRS and CDR2 YFSETQ.

CDR3 amino acids: CASRVAGNTEAFF. The CDR3 bases are TGCGCCAGCAGGGTTGCGGGGAACACTGAAGCTTTCTTT. The chain links TRBV5-1 to TRBJ1-1; D remains ambiguous. Germline V lookup: CDR1 SGHRS, CDR2 YFSETQ. This CDR3 comprises 13 residues. The V end lost 5 bases, the J end lost 1 base, and 9 bases lay between the germline ends. The full variable domain, its missing parts supplied by reference TRBV5-1 and TRBJ1-1, is KAGVTQTPRYLIKTRGQQVTLSCSPISGHRSVSWYQQTPGQGLQFLFEYFSETQRNKGNFPGRFSGRQFSNSRSEMNVSTLELGDSALYLCASRVAGNTEAFFGQGTRLTVV.

This rearrangement joins TRBV19 to TRBJ1-5; no clear D. Trimming pared 2 bases from V and 6 bases from J, leaving 17 bases between. The CDR3 loop spans 16 amino acids. Germline CDR1 reads LNHDA; CDR2 reads SQIVND (reference sequence). The CDR3 sequence is CASSIPPGVVSQPQHF. DNA of the CDR3: TGTGCCAGTAGTATACCACCCGGGGTCGTTAGTCAGCCCCAGCATTTT.

There are a few counts of this clone. The chain joins TRBV29-1 to TRBJ1-2; 12 bases align to TRBD1. CDR3 size: 12 residues. V lost 8 bases, J lost 8 bases, and 6 bases stayed unmatched. CDR1 and CDR2 from the germline V gene are SQVTM and ANQGSEA. The DNA for the CDR3 is TGCAGCTCTAGGGACAGGGGGCAAGGCTACACCTTC. This encodes CSSRDRGQGYTF.

This clone appeared a single time. V gene TRBV10-3 combines with J gene TRBJ2-5; D possibly uses TRBD1 or TRBD2 (5 bases each). Per the germline V gene, CDR1 is ENHRY and CDR2 is SYGVKD. V shed 0 bases and J shed 2 bases, with 13 bases lying between them. This CDR3 spans 16 amino acids. This chain's CDR3 is CAISESSSGPQETQYF. In nucleotides, the CDR3 is TGTGCCATCAGTGAGTCAAGTTCGGGACCTCAAGAGACCCAGTACTTC.

This clone was counted once. The V call is TRBV6-6, the J call TRBJ1-2, with D perhaps matching TRBD1 (5 bases). Germline V gene data show CDR1 as MNHNY and CDR2 as SVGAGI (reference sequence). The length of the CDR3 is 15 residues. V shed 7 bases and J shed 4 bases, with 19 bases lying between them. The CDR3 nucleotides are TGTGCCAGCAATGAACTCCGGGACGGCGTCTATGGCTACACCTTC. Its protein is CASNELRDGVYGYTF.

The chain links TRBV30 to TRBJ2-3, with 10 bases matching TRBD2. The V segment lost 4 bases and the J segment 0 bases; nucleotides outside the gene matches: 4. Germline V lookup: CDR1 GTSNPN, CDR2 SVGIG (reference sequence). The CDR3 is 15 amino acids. The CDR3 reads CAWNSGRTSTDTQYF. In nucleotides, the CDR3 is TGTGCCTGGAATAGCGGGAGGACAAGCACAGATACGCAGTATTTT.

The J gene is TRBJ2-1, the V gene TRBV7-7; 9 nucleotides align to TRBD1. Germline assignment: CDR1 SSHAT and CDR2 FNYEAQ (reference sequence). V was clipped by 5 bases and J by 7 bases; unmatched bases: 6. The length of the CDR3 is 14 residues. The CDR3 region is CASSPQTGGNEQFF. CDR3 coding DNA: TGTGCCAGCAGCCCCCAGACAGGGGGGAATGAGCAGTTCTTC.

Only a few counts were recorded for this clone. J is TRBJ2-4 and V is TRBV28; TRBD1 matches at 7 bases. The CDR3 runs 13 residues. Trimming took 5 bases from V and 10 from J; bases not matched to a gene: 8. The germline V gene has CDR1 MDHEN and CDR2 SYDVKM. The CDR3 spells CASSPNRGSIQYF. In DNA, the CDR3 is TGTGCCAGCAGTCCAAACAGGGGTAGTATTCAGTACTTC. The full variable domain, in which reference TRBV28 and TRBJ2-4 provide the parts outside the CDR3, is DVKVTQSSRYLVKRTGEKVFLECVQDMDHENMFWYRQDPGLGLRLIYFSYDVKMKEKGDIPEGYSVSREKKERFSLILESASTNQTSMYLCASSPNRGSIQYFGAGTRLSVL.

This sequence joins TRBV30 and TRBJ1-2, with 8 bases lining up with TRBD1. Losses at the gene ends were 0 bases for V and 2 bases for J; bases not matched to a gene: 11. CDR3 length equals 17 residues. Germline assignment: CDR1 GTSNPN and CDR2 SVGIG (reference sequence). As DNA, the CDR3 is TGTGCCTGGAGTGTACGGGCGGTGGGACAGGACAACTATGGCTACACCTTC. Translation: CAWSVRAVGQDNYGYTF. Full variable domain (remainder filled in from reference TRBV30 and TRBJ1-2): SQTIHQWPATLVQPVGSPLSLECTVEGTSNPNLYWYRQAAGRGLQLLFYSVGIGQISSEVPQNLSASRPQDRQFILSSKKLLLSDSGFYLCAWSVRAVGQDNYGYTFGSGTRLTVV.

The gene calls are TRBV7-9 and TRBJ2-1; 14 nucleotides align to TRBD2. Germline loops: CDR1 SEHNR, CDR2 FQNEAQ (reference sequence). Trimming at V came to 0 bases and at J to 0 bases, leaving 4 bases not matched to a gene. The CDR3 consists of 19 residues. DNA for the CDR3: TGTGCCAGCAGCTTAGCCCCAGGACTAGCGGGAGGCTCCTACAATGAGCAGTTCTTC. Amino acid sequence: CASSLAPGLAGGSYNEQFF.

The CDR3 bases are TGTGCCAGCAGGCCCGACAGGGCCTATAATTCACCCCTCCACTTT. Protein product: CASRPDRAYNSPLHF. The rearrangement joins TRBV6-5 to TRBJ1-6; 7 bases map to TRBD1. CDR1 and CDR2 (germline): MNHEY, SVGAGI. V shed 6 bases, J shed 2 bases, and the junction held 4 bases outside the gene matches. The CDR3 extends over 15 amino acids.

V gene TRBV12-5 combines with J gene TRBJ2-7, with a tentative D call TRBD1 (5 bases). V lost 3 bases, J lost 6 bases, and 15 bases lay in between. Per the germline V gene, CDR1 is LGHNT and CDR2 is FRNRAP. The CDR3 covers 14 residues. The CDR3 protein is CASGFGQGIGEQYF. CDR3 nucleotides: TGTGCTAGTGGTTTTGGGCAGGGAATCGGCGAGCAGTACTTC.

The chain has TRBV30 and TRBJ1-2, with 7 bases that match TRBD1. The CDR3 spans 10 residues. The J segment lost 11 bases and the V segment lost 2 bases, leaving 2 bases of the junction unmatched. Per the germline V gene, CDR1 is GTSNPN and CDR2 is SVGIG (reference sequence). CDR3 residues: CAWSRDRYTF. The CDR3 DNA is TGTGCCTGGAGTCGGGACAGATACACCTTC.

This clone was seen more than once but under ten times. This clone may be a read error of a much larger clone one base away. This chain uses TRBV5-8 with TRBJ2-5; D gene unclear. CDR1 is SGHTS and CDR2 is YDEGEE in the germline V gene. This CDR3 spans 11 amino acids. V dropped 0 bases and J dropped 3 bases, with 0 bases sitting between them. CDR3 sequence reads: CASSLEETQYF. CDR3 nucleotides: TGTGCCAGCAGCTTGGAAGAGACCCAGTACTTC.

This clone was detected ten times or more. The gene calls are TRBV4-1 and TRBJ2-7; TRBD2 might be the D (5 bases). CDR3 length: 14 residues. Looked up from germline, CDR1 is MGHRA and CDR2 is YSYEKL. The V and J ends lost 1 base and 4 bases respectively, with 11 bases between them. CDR3 nucleotides: TGCGCCAGCAGCCAAGTTTGGTCGGGGTACGAGCAGTACTTC. Its translation: CASSQVWSGYEQYF.

The chain links TRBV4-1 to TRBJ1-2; D possibly corresponds to TRBD1 (5 bases). V gave up 1 base and J gave up 6 bases, with 15 bases separating them. This CDR3 is built from 15 residues. Germline V CDR1 and CDR2: MGHRA, YSYEKL. The CDR3 loop reads CASSQAALRDNGYTF. CDR3 DNA sequence: TGCGCCAGCAGCCAAGCTGCCCTCAGGGATAATGGCTACACCTTC.

The chain carries TRBV5-6 and TRBJ1-1; 7 nucleotides line up with TRBD1. Germline CDR1 and CDR2: SGHDT and YYEEEE. Trimming took 3 bases from V and 3 from J; bases not matched to a gene: 5. The CDR3 spans 14 residues. CDR3 sequence: CASSYLDRDTEAFF. As DNA, the CDR3 is TGTGCCAGCAGCTACCTTGACAGGGACACTGAAGCTTTCTTT.

This clone was detected a few times. This chain joins TRBV2 and TRBJ1-5; D not resolved. This CDR3 contains 12 residues. V was pared by 5 bases and J by 5 bases, with 7 bases between. CDR1 SNHLY and CDR2 FYNNEI come from the germline V gene. The CDR3, as DNA: TGTGCCAGCAGTAATTGGGATCAGCCCCAGCATTTT. Its protein is CASSNWDQPQHF.